The following is a T cell receptor beta chain sequence with its context. This specimen belongs to a study of early T cells in non-severe SARS-CoV-2 infection. As for the study in general: Chains stayed unpaired after sequencing of bulk RNA from unsorted whole blood.

V lost 2 bases, J lost 4 bases, and 11 bases lay in between. This CDR3 has 14 amino acids. Germline V gene lookup returns CDR1 SGHTA and CDR2 FQGNSA. Unique molecular identifiers were affixed to single, distinct cDNA molecules. TCRdb re-analysed the 5' RACE reads in MiXCR, keeping a single row per CDR3 protein. Of 85,000 to 100,000 distinct CDR3 sequences listed, around 16% are singletons. Input material: whole blood. The source of this sequence is an adult who was a healthcare worker with PCR-confirmed SARS-CoV-2 infection or an uninfected control (not recorded which). The chain recombines TRBV7-2 with TRBJ1-2; D is uncertain. This chain's CDR3 is CASSLQQLSYGYTF. As DNA, the CDR3 is TGTGCCAGCAGCTTACAACAGCTCTCCTATGGCTACACCTTC.